This TCR beta chain came from a study of human T cells and chemical hapten exposure. Study-level results: Among TCRs, those above 1 in 1000 frequency were unaffected by DPC sensitization.

In germline, CDR1 is SGHAT, CDR2 FQDESV (reference sequence). V was trimmed by 3 bases and J by 3 bases, leaving 12 bases between them. The CDR3 contains 16 residues. This clonotype was seen many times. No antigen is known for it. TCRdb passed the RACE reads through MiXCR, listing each CDR3 protein once. This table holds some 81,000 distinct CDR3 sequences, 11% found once. Time point meaning: patch test 2, 6 weeks after DPC sensitization. The treatment is: therapeutic diphenylcyclopropenone sensitization with weekly scalp DPC. The source is a man aged 18 to 30 with alopecia areata. Some clones in this sample may be carry-over from other donors' samples. The chain employs TRBV11-1 and TRBJ2-6; D may correspond to TRBD1 or TRBD2 (5 bases each). The sequences come from whole blood, collected in connection with sensitization to the hapten diphenylcyclopropenone (DPC). CDR3 in amino acids: CASSLGRRRGANVLTF. The CDR3, as DNA: TGTGCCAGCAGCTTGGGACGGAGACGTGGGGCCAACGTCCTGACTTTC.